These T cell receptor beta chains were read from a single sample in a study of CD8+ T cells in alopecia areata. TCRdb's copy holds only in-frame clones and misses some; the assay was immunoSEQ multiplex PCR. The sample includes 61,000 or so clones, almost 97% of them seen just once. This specimen was CD8+ T cells sorted from blood, taken at week 0. The receptor source for this set is a human donor with alopecia areata. The CDR3 runs from the conserved cysteine through the conserved F or W. Fields, in order: D gene, J gene, V gene, clone size, CDR3 protein, CDR3 DNA. D genes are given only for firm matches. Clone size is given for some rows only: seen once, a few or many times, or a class if the clone is expanded.

TRBD2 | TRBJ2-7 | TRBV29-1 | NA | CSVDLAGNYEQYF | TGCAGCGTTGACCTAGCGGGGAACTACGAGCAGTACTTC
NA | TRBJ2-7 | TRBV4-1 | NA | CASSQDRNSFSYEQYF | TGCGCCAGCAGCCAAGATCGGAACAGCTTCTCCTACGAGCAGTACTTC
TRBD2 | TRBJ2-7 | TRBV4-1 | NA | CASSWTSGGIYEQYF | TGCGCCAGCAGCTGGACTAGCGGGGGAATCTACGAGCAGTACTTC
TRBD1 | TRBJ1-1 | TRBV9 | NA | CASRRTGRNTEAFF | TGTGCCAGCCGAAGGACAGGGCGGAACACTGAAGCTTTCTTT
NA | TRBJ2-3 | TRBV29-1 | NA | CSAPVPPSTDTQYF | TGCAGCGCCCCGGTGCCACCTAGCACAGATACGCAGTATTTT
NA | TRBJ2-5 | TRBV7-9 | NA | CASSLRTVPRETQYF | TGTGCCAGCAGCTTGCGGACAGTGCCTCGGGAGACCCAGTACTTC
TRBD1 | TRBJ2-7 | TRBV7-9 | NA | CASSPRTGGKYEQYF | TGTGCCAGCAGCCCCCGGACAGGGGGTAAATACGAGCAGTACTTC
NA | TRBJ2-3 | TRBV10-3 | NA | CAISVQGDTDTQYF | TGTGCCATCAGCGTCCAGGGCGACACAGATACGCAGTATTTT
NA | TRBJ2-5 | TRBV7-2 | NA | CASSPPEETQYF | TGTGCCAGCAGCCCCCCTGAAGAGACCCAGTACTTC
NA | TRBJ2-7 | TRBV6-6 | NA | CASSYSLAEQYF | TGTGCCAGCAGTTACTCCCTAGCCGAGCAGTACTTC
NA | TRBJ2-3 | TRBV9 | NA | CASSDQGNPTDTQYF | TGTGCCAGCAGCGACCAGGGTAATCCCACGGATACGCAGTATTTT
NA | TRBJ1-2 | TRBV27 | NA | CASSLLGTEYGYTF | TGTGCCAGCAGTTTGTTAGGAACGGAGTATGGCTACACCTTC
TRBD1 | TRBJ1-2 | TRBV6-5 | once | CASSYSTGGSSRGYTF | TGTGCCAGCAGTTACTCGACAGGGGGATCGAGTCGTGGCTACACCTTC
NA | TRBJ2-7 | TRBV6-5 | NA | CASSPRDSRGYEQYF | TGTGCCAGCAGTCCAAGGGACTCTCGAGGCTACGAGCAGTACTTC
TRBD1 | TRBJ2-7 | TRBV5-1 | once | CASSDRQGNYEQYF | TGCGCCAGCAGCGATCGACAGGGGAACTACGAGCAGTACTTC
TRBD1 | TRBJ2-6 | TRBV29-1 | NA | CSVEGGTAAAGANVLTF | TGCAGCGTTGAAGGGGGGACAGCCGCCGCTGGGGCCAACGTCCTGACTTTC
NA | TRBJ1-1 | TRBV30 | NA | CAWNGQVNTEAFF | TGTGCCTGGAACGGGCAGGTGAACACTGAAGCTTTCTTT
NA | TRBJ1-1 | TRBV29-1 | NA | CSHGPNTEAFF | TGCAGCCACGGACCTAACACTGAAGCTTTCTTT
NA | TRBJ2-3 | TRBV5-6 | NA | CASSLHDDETDTQYF | TGTGCCAGCAGCTTGCATGACGACGAGACAGATACGCAGTATTTT
TRBD1 | TRBJ2-1 | TRBV6-1 | NA | CASSEAGTGLRNEQFF | TGTGCCAGCAGTGAAGCGGGGACAGGGTTACGGAATGAGCAGTTCTTC
TRBD2 | TRBJ2-7 | TRBV30 | NA | CAWSKTSGGASVGEQYF | TGTGCCTGGAGTAAGACTAGCGGGGGGGCGTCTGTAGGAGAGCAGTACTTC
TRBD2 | TRBJ2-1 | TRBV7-9 | NA | CASSLTSRGGNERFF | TGTGCCAGCAGCCTGACTTCGCGGGGGGGAAATGAGCGGTTCTTC
TRBD1 | TRBJ2-1 | TRBV4-3 | NA | CASSREGTGEGNEQFF | TGCGCCAGCAGCCGGGAAGGGACAGGGGAGGGAAATGAGCAGTTCTTC
TRBD2 | TRBJ2-2 | TRBV19 | NA | CASSTTSGGYTGELFF | TGTGCCAGTAGTACGACTAGCGGGGGCTACACCGGGGAGCTGTTTTTT
TRBD1 | TRBJ2-1 | TRBV4-1 | NA | CASSQGDRGSYNEQFF | TGCGCCAGCAGCCAGGGCGACAGGGGGTCCTACAATGAGCAGTTCTTC
NA | TRBJ1-1 | TRBV6-1 | NA | CASSVDRTSRMNTEAFF | TGTGCCAGCAGTGTAGACAGAACGAGCCGTATGAACACTGAAGCTTTCTTT
NA | TRBJ2-1 | TRBV5-6 | NA | CASSTSGILYNEQFF | TGTGCCAGCAGCACCTCGGGGATACTTTACAATGAGCAGTTCTTC
NA | TRBJ2-7 | TRBV4-1 | NA | CASSQSGPYEQYF | TGCGCCAGCAGCCAATCTGGTCCCTACGAGCAGTACTTC
NA | TRBJ2-7 | TRBV19 | NA | CASTPEYYEQYF | TGTGCCAGTACCCCCGAGTACTACGAGCAGTACTTC
NA | TRBJ2-6 | TRBV7-9 | NA | CASSRDTSGANVLTF | TGTGCCAGCAGCCGGGACACCTCTGGGGCCAACGTCCTGACTTTC
NA | TRBJ2-7 | TRBV5-8 | NA | CASSLNINRFYEQYF | TGTGCCAGCAGCTTAAATATTAACAGGTTCTACGAGCAGTACTTC
NA | TRBJ2-7 | TRBV7-9 | NA | CASSFEQYF | TGTGCCAGCAGCTTCGAACAGTACTTC
NA | TRBJ2-7 | TRBV29-1 | NA | CSVEIDNYEQYF | TGCAGCGTTGAAATCGATAACTACGAGCAGTACTTC
TRBD2 | TRBJ2-5 | TRBV10-3 | NA | CAISGGPTSGGAETQYF | TGTGCCATCAGTGGGGGCCCCACTAGCGGGGGGGCAGAGACCCAGTACTTC
TRBD2 | TRBJ2-3 | TRBV5-1 | NA | CASSPGLAGTDTQYF | TGCGCCAGCAGCCCGGGACTAGCGGGGACAGATACGCAGTATTTT
TRBD1 | TRBJ1-1 | TRBV30 | NA | CAWGTVNTEAFF | TGTGCCTGGGGGACAGTGAACACTGAAGCTTTCTTT
TRBD2 | TRBJ2-1 | TRBV5-5 | NA | CASSQERGIHNEQFF | TGCGCCAGCAGCCAAGAGCGGGGGATTCACAATGAGCAGTTCTTC
NA | TRBJ2-3 | TRBV4-3 | NA | CASSQDSETSHADTQYF | TGCGCCAGCAGCCAAGATTCGGAAACTAGTCACGCAGATACGCAGTATTTT
TRBD1 | TRBJ1-2 | TRBV7-2 | NA | CASSLPGTDYGYTF | TGTGCCAGCAGCCTACCCGGGACAGATTATGGCTACACCTTC
NA | TRBJ2-2 | TRBV19 | NA | CASSFGSDTGELFF | TGTGCCAGTAGTTTCGGTAGCGACACCGGGGAGCTGTTTTTT
TRBD2 | TRBJ2-7 | TRBV2 | once | CASSDRGGDYEQYF | TGTGCCAGCAGTGATCGGGGGGGTGACTACGAGCAGTACTTC
TRBD2 | TRBJ2-5 | TRBV27 | NA | CASSLGGTKETQYF | TGTGCCAGCAGTTTGGGGGGGACTAAAGAGACCCAGTACTTC
TRBD1 | TRBJ1-1 | TRBV5-5 | NA | CASSRTTGSEAFF | TGTGCCAGCAGCCGTACGACAGGGTCTGAAGCTTTCTTT
NA | TRBJ1-4 | TRBV10-3 | NA | CAIKAREATNEKLFF | TGTGCCATCAAGGCGCGGGAAGCAACTAATGAAAAACTGTTTTTT
NA | TRBJ1-1 | TRBV27 | NA | CASFDRDLEAFF | TGTGCCAGCTTTGACAGAGACCTTGAAGCTTTCTTT
TRBD1 | TRBJ1-2 | TRBV11-2 | NA | CASSTPGQYYGYTF | TGTGCCAGCAGCACTCCGGGACAGTACTATGGCTACACCTTC
NA | TRBJ1-4 | TRBV4-3 | NA | CASSRSGHLNEKLFF | TGCGCCAGCAGCCGATCAGGACACCTTAATGAAAAACTGTTTTTT
NA | TRBJ2-7 | TRBV5-6 | NA | CASSFLTRTVYEQYF | TGTGCCAGCAGCTTCCTCACACGGACAGTCTACGAGCAGTACTTC
NA | TRBJ2-7 | TRBV7-9 | NA | CASSPGTLTYEQYF | TGTGCCAGCAGCCCCGGGACACTAACCTACGAGCAGTACTTC
TRBD2 | TRBJ2-7 | TRBV4-1 | once | CASSQQAGGPGEQYF | TGCGCCAGCAGCCAACAAGCGGGGGGGCCAGGAGAGCAGTACTTC
NA | TRBJ2-2 | TRBV2 | NA | CASRVDTGELFF | TGTGCCAGCCGAGTAGACACCGGGGAGCTGTTTTTT